Listed here is a single T cell receptor beta chain. This sample was taken from a study of OX40 agonist ivuxolimab in advanced cancers. J lost 6 bases, V lost 8 bases, and 12 bases had no gene match. The CDR3 is 16 residues long. From germline, CDR1 is LNHDA and CDR2 SQIVND (reference sequence). Produced via immunoSEQ multiplex PCR; TCRdb's table is partial and in-frame only. The sample contains around 90,000 clones, 80% to 90% of which appear only once. The specimen comprised CD4+ or CD8+ T cells sorted from blood, sampled in a trial of the OX40 agonist ivuxolimab. This receptor was taken from an adult with an advanced solid tumor such as melanoma, head and neck, liver or kidney cancer. This chain links TRBV19 with TRBJ2-1; 11 nucleotides line up with TRBD2. Here the CDR3 reads CASQDPTSGTPNEQFF. The CDR3 coding sequence is TGTGCCAGTCAAGATCCGACTAGCGGGACCCCCAATGAGCAGTTCTTC.